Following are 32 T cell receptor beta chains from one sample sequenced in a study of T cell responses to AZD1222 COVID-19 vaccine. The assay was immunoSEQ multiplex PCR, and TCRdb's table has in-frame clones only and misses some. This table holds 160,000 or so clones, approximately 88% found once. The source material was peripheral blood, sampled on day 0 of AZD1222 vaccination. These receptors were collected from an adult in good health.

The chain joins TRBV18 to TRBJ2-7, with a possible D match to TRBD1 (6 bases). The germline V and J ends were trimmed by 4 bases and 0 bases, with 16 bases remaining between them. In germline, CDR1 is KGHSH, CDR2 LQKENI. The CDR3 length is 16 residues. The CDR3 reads CASSLGTGLSSYEQYV. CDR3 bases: TGTGCCAGCTCACTCGGCACAGGGCTAAGCTCCTACGAGCAGTACGTC.

CDR3 residues: CASSKRGQDIQYF. The CDR3 DNA sequence: TGTGCCAGCAGCAAACGGGGTCAGGACATTCAGTACTTC. The gene calls are TRBV21-1 and TRBJ2-4; the D call in the table, TRBD2, was not verified against the DNA. TRBV21-1 is labeled a pseudogene. The CDR3 is made up of 13 amino acids.

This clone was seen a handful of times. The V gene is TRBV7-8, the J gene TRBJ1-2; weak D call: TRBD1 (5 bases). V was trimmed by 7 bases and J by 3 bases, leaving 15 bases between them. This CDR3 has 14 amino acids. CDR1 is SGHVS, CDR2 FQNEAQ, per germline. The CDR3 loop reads CASTRRGFDYGYTF. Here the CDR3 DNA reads TGTGCCAGCACCAGGCGGGGGTTCGACTATGGCTACACCTTC. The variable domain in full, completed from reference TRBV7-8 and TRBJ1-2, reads GAGVSQSPRYKVAKRGQDVALRCDPISGHVSLFWYQQALGQGPEFLTYFQNEAQLDKSGLPSDRFFAERPEGSVSTLKIQRTQQEDSAVYLCASTRRGFDYGYTFGSGTRLTVV.

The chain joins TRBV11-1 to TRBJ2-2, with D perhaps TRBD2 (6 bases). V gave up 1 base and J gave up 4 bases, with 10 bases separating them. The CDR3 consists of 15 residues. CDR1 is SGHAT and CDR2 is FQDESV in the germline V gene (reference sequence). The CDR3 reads CASSLVAGTTGELFF. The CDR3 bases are TGTGCCAGCAGCTTAGTGGCGGGGACCACCGGGGAGCTGTTTTTT.

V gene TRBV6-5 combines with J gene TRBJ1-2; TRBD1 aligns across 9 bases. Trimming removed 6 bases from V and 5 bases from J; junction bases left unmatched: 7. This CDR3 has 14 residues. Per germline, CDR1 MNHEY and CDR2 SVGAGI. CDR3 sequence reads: CASRNRGPRYGYTF. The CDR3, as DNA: TGTGCCAGCAGAAACAGGGGGCCTAGGTATGGCTACACCTTC.

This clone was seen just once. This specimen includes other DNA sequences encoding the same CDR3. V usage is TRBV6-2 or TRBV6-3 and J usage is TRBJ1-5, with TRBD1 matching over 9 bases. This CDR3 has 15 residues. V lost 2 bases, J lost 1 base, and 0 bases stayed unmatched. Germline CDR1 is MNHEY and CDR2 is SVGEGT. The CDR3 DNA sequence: TGTGCCAGCAGTTACGGGACAGGGAGCAATCAGCCCCAGCATTTT. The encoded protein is CASSYGTGSNQPQHF.

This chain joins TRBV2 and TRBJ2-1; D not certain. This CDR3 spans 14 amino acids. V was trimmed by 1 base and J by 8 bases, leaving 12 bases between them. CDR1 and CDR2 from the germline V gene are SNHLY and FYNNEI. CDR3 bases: TGTGCCAGCAGTGAAGTTGGTTTCCGCGATGAGCAGTTCTTC. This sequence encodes CASSEVGFRDEQFF.

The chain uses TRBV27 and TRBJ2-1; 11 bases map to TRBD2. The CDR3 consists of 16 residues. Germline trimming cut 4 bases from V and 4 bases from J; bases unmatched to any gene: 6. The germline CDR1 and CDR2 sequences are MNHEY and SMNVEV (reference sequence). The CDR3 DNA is TGTGCCAGCAGTTCCCAGCTAGCGGGAGGTTACAATGAGCAGTTCTTC. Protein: CASSSQLAGGYNEQFF.

The CDR3 spells CASSPRDRGLSQPQHF. The CDR3 coding sequence is TGTGCCAGTAGTCCCCGCGACAGGGGGCTATCACAGCCCCAGCATTTT. The chain recombines TRBV19 with TRBJ1-5; 10 nucleotides line up with TRBD1. The ends lost 5 bases at V and 7 bases at J; junction bases unmatched: 11. Germline-derived CDR1 and CDR2 are LNHDA and SQIVND (reference sequence). The CDR3 consists of 16 residues.

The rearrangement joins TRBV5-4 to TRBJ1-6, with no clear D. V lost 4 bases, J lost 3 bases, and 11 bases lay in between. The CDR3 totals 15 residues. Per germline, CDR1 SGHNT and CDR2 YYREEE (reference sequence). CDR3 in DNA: TGTGCCAGCAGCCCTAGCAGAATCTATAATTCACCCCTCCACTTT. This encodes CASSPSRIYNSPLHF.

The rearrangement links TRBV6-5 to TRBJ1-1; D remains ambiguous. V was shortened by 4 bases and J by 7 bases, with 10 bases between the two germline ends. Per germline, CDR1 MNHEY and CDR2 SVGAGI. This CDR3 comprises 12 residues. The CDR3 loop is CASSFKLYEAFF. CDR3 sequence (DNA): TGTGCCAGCAGTTTTAAGCTGTATGAAGCTTTCTTT.

CDR3 in amino acids: CASSKLLLWDTPSNTF. The CDR3 DNA reads TGTGCCAGCAGCAAACTTCTCCTTTGGGACACGCCTTCTAACACCTTC. This chain connects TRBV21-1 to TRBJ1-2; the table's TRBD1 call for D was not verified on the DNA. TRBV21-1 is designated a pseudogene. This CDR3 spans 16 amino acids.

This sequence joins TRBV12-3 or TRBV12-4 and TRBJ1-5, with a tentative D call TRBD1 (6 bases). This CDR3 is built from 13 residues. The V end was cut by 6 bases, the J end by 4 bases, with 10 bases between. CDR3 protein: CASRIQGNQPQHF. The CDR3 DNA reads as TGTGCCAGCAGGATCCAGGGGAATCAGCCCCAGCATTTT.

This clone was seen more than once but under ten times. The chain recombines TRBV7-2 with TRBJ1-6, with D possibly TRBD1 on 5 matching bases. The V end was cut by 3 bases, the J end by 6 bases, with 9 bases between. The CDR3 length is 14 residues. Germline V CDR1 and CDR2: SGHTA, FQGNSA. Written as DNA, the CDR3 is TGTGCCAGCAGCTTCCAGGGCTCTAATTCACCCCTCCACTTT. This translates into CASSFQGSNSPLHF.

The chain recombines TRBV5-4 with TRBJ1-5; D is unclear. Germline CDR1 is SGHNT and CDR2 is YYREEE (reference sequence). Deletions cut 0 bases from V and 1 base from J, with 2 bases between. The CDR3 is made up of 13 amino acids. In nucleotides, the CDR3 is TGTGCCAGCAGCTTGGGCAGCAATCAGCCCCAGCATTTT. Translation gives CASSLGSNQPQHF.

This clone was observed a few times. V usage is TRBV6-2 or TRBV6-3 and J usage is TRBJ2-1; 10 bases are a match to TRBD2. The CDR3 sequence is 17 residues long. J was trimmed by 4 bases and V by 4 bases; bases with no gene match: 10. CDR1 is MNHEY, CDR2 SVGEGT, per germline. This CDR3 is CASSLRTSGTKYNEQFF. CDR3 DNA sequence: TGTGCCAGCAGTTTAAGGACTAGCGGAACCAAATACAATGAGCAGTTCTTC.

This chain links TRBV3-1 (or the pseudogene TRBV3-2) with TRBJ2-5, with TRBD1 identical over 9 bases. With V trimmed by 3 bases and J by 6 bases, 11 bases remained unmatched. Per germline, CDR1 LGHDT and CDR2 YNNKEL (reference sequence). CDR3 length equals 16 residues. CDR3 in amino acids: CASSHEGQGFGKTQYF. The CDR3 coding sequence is TGTGCCAGCAGCCACGAGGGACAGGGTTTTGGGAAGACCCAGTACTTC.

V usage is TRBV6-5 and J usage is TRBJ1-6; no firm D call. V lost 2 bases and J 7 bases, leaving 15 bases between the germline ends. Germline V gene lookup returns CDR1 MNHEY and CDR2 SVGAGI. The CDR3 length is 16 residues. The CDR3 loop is CASSYGARRRNSPLHF. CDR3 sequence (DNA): TGTGCCAGCAGTTACGGAGCCCGACGGAGGAATTCACCCCTCCACTTT.

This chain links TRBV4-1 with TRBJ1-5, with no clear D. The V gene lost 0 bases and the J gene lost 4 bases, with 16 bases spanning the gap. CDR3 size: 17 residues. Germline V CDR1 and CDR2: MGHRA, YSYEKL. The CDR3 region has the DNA TGCGCCAGCAGCCAAGATATGGCCGGGGTAGGTAATCAGCCCCAGCATTTT. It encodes CASSQDMAGVGNQPQHF.

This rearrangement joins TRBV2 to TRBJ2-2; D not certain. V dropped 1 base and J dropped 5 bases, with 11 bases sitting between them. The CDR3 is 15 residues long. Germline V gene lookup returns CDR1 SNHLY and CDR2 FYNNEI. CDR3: CASSEGGRRTGELFF. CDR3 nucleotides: TGTGCCAGCAGTGAAGGAGGCAGGCGTACCGGGGAGCTGTTTTTT.

CDR3 sequence reads: CASSQGLPPYGYTF. The CDR3 nucleotides read TGCGCCAGCAGCCAAGGTCTACCGCCTTATGGCTACACCTTC. V and J are TRBV4-1 and TRBJ1-2; D is unclear. The CDR3 is 14 amino acids. Germline V gene sequence: CDR1 MGHRA, CDR2 YSYEKL. Trimming removed 1 base at V and 5 bases at J, with 11 bases between.

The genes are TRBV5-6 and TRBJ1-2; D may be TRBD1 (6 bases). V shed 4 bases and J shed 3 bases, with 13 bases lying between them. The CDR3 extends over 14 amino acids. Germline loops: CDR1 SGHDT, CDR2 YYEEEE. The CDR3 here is CASSPAGGDYGYTF. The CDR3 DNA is TGTGCCAGCAGCCCTGCTGGGGGCGACTATGGCTACACCTTC.

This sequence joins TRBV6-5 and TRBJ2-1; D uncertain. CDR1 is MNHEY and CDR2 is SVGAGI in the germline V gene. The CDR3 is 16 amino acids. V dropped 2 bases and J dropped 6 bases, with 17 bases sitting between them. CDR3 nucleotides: TGTGCCAGCAGTTACCAACCGGACCTGGTAATCAATGAGCAGTTCTTC. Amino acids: CASSYQPDLVINEQFF.

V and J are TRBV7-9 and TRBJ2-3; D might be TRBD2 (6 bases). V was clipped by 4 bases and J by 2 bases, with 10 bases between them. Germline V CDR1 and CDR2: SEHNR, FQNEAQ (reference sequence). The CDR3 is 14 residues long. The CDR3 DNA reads TGTGCCAGCAGCTGGACTACCTCCACAGATACGCAGTATTTT. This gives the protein CASSWTTSTDTQYF.

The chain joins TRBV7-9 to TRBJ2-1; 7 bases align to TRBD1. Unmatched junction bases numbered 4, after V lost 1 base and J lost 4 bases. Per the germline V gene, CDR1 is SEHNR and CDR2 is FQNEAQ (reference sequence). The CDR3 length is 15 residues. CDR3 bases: TGTGCCAGCAGCTTAGTGACAGGGTCTTACAATGAGCAGTTCTTC. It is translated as CASSLVTGSYNEQFF.

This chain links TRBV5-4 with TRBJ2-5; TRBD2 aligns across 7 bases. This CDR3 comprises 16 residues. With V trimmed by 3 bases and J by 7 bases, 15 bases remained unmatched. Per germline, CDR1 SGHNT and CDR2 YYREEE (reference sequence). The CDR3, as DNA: TGTGCCAGCAGCTGGGAAACCGGGACTACCCACTCGACCCAGTACTTC. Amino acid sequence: CASSWETGTTHSTQYF.

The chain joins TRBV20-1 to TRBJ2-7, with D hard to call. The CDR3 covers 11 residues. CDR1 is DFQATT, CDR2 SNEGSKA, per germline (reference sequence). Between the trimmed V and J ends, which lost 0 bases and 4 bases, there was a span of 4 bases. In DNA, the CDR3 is TGCAGTGCTAGAGATATATACGAGCAGTACTTC. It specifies CSARDIYEQYF.

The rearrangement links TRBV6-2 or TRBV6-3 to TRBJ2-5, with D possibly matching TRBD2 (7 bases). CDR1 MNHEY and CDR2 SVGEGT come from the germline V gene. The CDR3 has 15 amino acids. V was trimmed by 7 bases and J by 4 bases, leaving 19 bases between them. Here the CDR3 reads CASTPEGGRSETQYF. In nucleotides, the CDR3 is TGTGCCAGCACCCCCGAGGGGGGGAGGTCAGAGACCCAGTACTTC.

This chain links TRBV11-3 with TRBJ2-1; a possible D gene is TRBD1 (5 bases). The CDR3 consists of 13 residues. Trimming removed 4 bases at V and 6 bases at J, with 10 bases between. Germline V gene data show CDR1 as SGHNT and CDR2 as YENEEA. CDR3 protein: CASSSQGSNEQFF. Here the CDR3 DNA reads TGTGCCAGCAGCTCCCAGGGATCCAATGAGCAGTTCTTC.

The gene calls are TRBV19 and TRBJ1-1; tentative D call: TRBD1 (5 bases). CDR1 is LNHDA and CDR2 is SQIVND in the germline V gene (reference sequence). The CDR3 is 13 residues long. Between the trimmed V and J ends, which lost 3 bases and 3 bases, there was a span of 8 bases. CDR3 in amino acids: CASSMGRHTEAFF. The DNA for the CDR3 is TGTGCCAGTAGTATGGGGCGGCACACTGAAGCTTTCTTT.

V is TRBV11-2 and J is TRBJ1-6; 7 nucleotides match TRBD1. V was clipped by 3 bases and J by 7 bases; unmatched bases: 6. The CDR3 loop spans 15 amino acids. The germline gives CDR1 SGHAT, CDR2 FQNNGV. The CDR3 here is CASSFRTGPNSPLHF. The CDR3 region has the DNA TGTGCCAGCAGCTTTCGGACAGGTCCGAATTCACCCCTCCACTTT.

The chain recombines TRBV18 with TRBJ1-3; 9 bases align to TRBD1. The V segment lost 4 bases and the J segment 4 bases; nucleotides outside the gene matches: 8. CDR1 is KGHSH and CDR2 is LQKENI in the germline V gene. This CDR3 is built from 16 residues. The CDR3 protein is CASSQTTGGDGNTIYF. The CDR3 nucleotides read TGTGCCAGCTCACAAACGACAGGGGGTGACGGAAACACCATATATTTT.